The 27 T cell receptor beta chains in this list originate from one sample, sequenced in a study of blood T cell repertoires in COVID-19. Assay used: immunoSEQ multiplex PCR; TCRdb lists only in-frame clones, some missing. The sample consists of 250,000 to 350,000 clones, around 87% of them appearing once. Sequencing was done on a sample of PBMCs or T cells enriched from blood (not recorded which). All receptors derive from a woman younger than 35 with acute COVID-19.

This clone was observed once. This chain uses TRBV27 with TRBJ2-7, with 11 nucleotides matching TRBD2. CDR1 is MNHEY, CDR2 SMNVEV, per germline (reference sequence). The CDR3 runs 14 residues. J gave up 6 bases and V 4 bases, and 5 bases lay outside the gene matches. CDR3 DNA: TGTGCCAGCAGTTATAGCGGGAGGGCCGGCGAGCAGTACTTC. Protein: CASSYSGRAGEQYF.

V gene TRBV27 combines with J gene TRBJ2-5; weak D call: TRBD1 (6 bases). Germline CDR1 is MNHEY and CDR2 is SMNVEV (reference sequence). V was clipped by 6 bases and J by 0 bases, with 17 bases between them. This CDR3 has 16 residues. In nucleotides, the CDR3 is TGTGCCAGCAGCCCCACAGGGTCTGTAAACCAAGAGACCCAGTACTTC. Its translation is CASSPTGSVNQETQYF.

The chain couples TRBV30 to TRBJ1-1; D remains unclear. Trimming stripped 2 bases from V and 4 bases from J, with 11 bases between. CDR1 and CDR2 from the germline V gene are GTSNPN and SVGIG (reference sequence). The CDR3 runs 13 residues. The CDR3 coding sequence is TGTGCCTGGAGTTTAAGTGGTAGCACTGAAGCTTTCTTT. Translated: CAWSLSGSTEAFF.

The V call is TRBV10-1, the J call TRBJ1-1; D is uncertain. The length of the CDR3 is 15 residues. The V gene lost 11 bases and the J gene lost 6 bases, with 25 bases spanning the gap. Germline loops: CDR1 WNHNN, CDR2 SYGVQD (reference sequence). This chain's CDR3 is CAAGERPELVPEAFF. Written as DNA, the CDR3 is TGCGCCGCGGGAGAGAGACCGGAATTGGTACCTGAAGCTTTCTTT.

The CDR3 loop is CASKELTPTNEKLFF. The CDR3 nucleotides are TGTGCCAGCAAAGAGCTGACACCCACTAATGAAAAACTGTTTTTT. The chain combines TRBV6-5 with TRBJ1-4; D gene ambiguous. The V gene's germline CDR1 is MNHEY and CDR2 SVGAGI. V dropped 7 bases and J dropped 2 bases, with 14 bases sitting between them. This CDR3 is 15 amino acids long.

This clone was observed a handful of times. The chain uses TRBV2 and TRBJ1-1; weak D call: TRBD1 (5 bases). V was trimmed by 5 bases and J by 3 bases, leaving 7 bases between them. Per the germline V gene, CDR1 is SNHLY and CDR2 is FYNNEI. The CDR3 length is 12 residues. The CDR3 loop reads CASSTTDTEAFF. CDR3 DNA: TGTGCCAGCAGTACGACAGACACTGAAGCTTTCTTT. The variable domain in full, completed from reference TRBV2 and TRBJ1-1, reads EPEVTQTPSHQVTQMGQEVILRCVPISNHLYFYWYRQILGQKVEFLVSFYNNEISEKSEIFDDQFSVERPDGSNFTLKIRSTKLEDSAMYFCASSTTDTEAFFGQGTRLTVV.

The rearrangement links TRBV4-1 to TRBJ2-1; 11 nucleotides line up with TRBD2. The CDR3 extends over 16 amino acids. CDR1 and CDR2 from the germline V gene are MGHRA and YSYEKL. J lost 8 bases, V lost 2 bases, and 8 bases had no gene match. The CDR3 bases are TGCGCCAGCAGCCAAATGATGGCTAGCGGGAGGTATGAGCAGTTCTTC. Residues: CASSQMMASGRYEQFF.

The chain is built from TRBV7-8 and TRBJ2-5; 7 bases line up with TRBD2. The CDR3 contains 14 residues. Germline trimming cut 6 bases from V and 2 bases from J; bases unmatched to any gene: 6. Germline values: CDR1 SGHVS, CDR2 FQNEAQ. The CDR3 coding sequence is TGTGCCAGCAGACAGAGGGAGGGACAAGAGACCCAGTACTTC. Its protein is CASRQREGQETQYF.

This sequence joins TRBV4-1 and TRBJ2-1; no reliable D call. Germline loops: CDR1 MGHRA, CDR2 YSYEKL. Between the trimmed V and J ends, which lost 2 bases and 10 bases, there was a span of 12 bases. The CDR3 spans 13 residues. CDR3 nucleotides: TGCGCCAGCAGCCAATCTTGGTCACAGGAGCAGTTCTTC. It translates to CASSQSWSQEQFF.

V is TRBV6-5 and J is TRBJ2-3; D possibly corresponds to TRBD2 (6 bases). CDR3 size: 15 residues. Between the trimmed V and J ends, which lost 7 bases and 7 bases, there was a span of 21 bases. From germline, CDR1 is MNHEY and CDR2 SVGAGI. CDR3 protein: CASTARGLNLNTQYF. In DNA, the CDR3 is TGTGCCAGCACTGCTAGGGGACTCAACCTCAATACGCAGTATTTT.

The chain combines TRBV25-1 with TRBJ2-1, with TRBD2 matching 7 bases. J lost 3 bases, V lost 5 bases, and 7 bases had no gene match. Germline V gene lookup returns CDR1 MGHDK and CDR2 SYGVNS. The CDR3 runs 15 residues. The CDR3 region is CASSKTGLLYNEQFF. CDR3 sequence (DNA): TGTGCCAGCAGTAAGACGGGACTACTCTACAATGAGCAGTTCTTC.

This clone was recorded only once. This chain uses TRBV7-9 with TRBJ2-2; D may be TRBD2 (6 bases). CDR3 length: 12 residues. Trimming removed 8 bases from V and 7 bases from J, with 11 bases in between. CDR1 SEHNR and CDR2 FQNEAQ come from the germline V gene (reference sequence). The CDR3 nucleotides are TGTGCCAGCTCTCGGGAGAACGGGGAGCTGTTTTTT. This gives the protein CASSRENGELFF.

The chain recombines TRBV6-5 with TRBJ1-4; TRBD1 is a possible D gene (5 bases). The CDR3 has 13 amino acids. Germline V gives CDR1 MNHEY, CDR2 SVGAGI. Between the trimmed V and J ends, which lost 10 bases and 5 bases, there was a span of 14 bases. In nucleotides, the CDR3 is TGTGCCACCAACCCGGGGGGGAATGAAAAACTGTTTTTT. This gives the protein CATNPGGNEKLFF.

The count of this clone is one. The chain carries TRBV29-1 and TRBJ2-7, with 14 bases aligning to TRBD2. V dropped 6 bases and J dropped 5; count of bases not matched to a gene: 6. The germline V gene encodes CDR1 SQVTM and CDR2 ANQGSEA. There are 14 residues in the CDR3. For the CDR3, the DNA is TGCAGCGTCCTTCCGGGACTAGCGGGAGACGAGCAGTACTTC. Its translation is CSVLPGLAGDEQYF.

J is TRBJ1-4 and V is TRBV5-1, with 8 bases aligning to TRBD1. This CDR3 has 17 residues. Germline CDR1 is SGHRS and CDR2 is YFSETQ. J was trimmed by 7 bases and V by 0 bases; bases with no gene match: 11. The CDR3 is CASSLGVQGEVFEKLFF. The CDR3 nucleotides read TGCGCCAGCAGCTTGGGTGTACAGGGGGAGGTCTTTGAAAAACTGTTTTTT.

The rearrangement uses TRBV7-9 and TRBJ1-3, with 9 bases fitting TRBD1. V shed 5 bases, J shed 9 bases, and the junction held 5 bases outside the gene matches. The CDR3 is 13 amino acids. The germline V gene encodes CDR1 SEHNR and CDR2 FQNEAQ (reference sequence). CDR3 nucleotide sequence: TGTGCCAGCAGCCTGGGACAGGGAGGCACCATATATTTT. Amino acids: CASSLGQGGTIYF.

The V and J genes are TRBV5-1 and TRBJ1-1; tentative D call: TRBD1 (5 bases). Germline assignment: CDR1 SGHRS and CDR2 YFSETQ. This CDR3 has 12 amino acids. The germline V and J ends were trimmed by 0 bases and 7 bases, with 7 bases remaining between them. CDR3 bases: TGCGCCAGCAGCTTGGACAGGATTGAAGCTTTCTTT. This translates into CASSLDRIEAFF.

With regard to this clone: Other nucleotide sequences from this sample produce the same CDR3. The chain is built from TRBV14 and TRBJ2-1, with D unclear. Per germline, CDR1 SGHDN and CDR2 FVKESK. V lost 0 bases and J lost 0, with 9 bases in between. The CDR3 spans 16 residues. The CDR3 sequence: CASSQDASDSYNEQFF. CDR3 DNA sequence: TGTGCCAGCAGCCAAGACGCGAGTGACTCCTACAATGAGCAGTTCTTC. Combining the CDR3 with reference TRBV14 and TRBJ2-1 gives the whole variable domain EAGVTQFPSHSVIEKGQTVTLRCDPISGHDNLYWYRRVMGKEIKFLLHFVKESKQDESGMPNNRFLAERTGGTYSTLKVQPAELEDSGVYFCASSQDASDSYNEQFFGPGTRLTVL.

In DNA, the CDR3 is TGTGCCAGCTCACCTGCGCGGGAGCCTTTACCAGAGACCCAGTACTTC. Protein product: CASSPAREPLPETQYF. V gene TRBV18 combines with J gene TRBJ2-5; 7 bases match TRBD2. CDR1 is KGHSH and CDR2 is LQKENI in the germline V gene. J was trimmed by 4 bases and V by 3 bases; bases with no gene match: 11. This CDR3 has 16 residues.

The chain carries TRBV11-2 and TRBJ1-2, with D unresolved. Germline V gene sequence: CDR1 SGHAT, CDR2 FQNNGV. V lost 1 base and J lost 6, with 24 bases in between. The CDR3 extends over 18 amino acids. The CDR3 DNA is TGTGCCAGCAGCTTAGGGGTATTAGTTCATGGGTACAGACATGGCTACACCTTC. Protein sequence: CASSLGVLVHGYRHGYTF.

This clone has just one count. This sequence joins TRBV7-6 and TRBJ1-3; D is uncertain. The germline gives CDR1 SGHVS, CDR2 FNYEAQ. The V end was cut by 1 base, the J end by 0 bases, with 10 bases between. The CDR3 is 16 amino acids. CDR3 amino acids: CASSLEASSSGNTIYF. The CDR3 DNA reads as TGTGCCAGCAGCTTAGAAGCGTCCAGCTCTGGAAACACCATATATTTT.

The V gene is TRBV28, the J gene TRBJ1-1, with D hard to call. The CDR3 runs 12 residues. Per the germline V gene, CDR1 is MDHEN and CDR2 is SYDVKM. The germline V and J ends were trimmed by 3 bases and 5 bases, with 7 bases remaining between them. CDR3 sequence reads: CASSFLRTEAFF. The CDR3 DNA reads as TGTGCCAGCAGTTTCCTCCGTACTGAAGCTTTCTTT.

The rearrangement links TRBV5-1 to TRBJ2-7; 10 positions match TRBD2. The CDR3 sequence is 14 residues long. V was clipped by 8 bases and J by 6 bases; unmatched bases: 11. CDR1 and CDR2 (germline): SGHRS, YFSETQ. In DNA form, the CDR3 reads TGCGCCAGTAAGGGGCTAGCGGGGGCTTCCGAGCAGTACTTC. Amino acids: CASKGLAGASEQYF.

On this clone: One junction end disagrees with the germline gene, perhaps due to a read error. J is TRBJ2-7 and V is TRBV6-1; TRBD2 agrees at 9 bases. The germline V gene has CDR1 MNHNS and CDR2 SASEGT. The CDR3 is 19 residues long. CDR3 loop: CASSEYGTSISFGADQGDF. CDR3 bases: TGTGCCAGCAGTGAATACGGGACTAGCATTTCTTTTGGGGCCGACCAAGGGGACTTC.

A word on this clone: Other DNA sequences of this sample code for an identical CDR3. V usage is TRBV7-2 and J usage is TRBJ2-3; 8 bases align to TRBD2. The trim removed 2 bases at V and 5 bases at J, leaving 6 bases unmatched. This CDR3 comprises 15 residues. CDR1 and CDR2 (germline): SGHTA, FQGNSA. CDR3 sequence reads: CASSLTGGPIDTQYF. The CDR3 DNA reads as TGTGCCAGCAGCTTAACGGGAGGGCCTATAGATACGCAGTATTTT.

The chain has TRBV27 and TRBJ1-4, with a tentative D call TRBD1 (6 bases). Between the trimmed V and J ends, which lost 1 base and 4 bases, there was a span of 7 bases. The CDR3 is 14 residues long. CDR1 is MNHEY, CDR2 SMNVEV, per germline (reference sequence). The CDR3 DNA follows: TGTGCCAGCAGTTTATACAGGGATAATGAAAAACTGTTTTTT. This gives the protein CASSLYRDNEKLFF. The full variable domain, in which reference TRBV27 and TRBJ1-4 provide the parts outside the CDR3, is EAQVTQNPRYLITVTGKKLTVTCSQNMNHEYMSWYRQDPGLGLRQIYYSMNVEVTDKGDVPEGYKVSRKEKRNFPLILESPSPNQTSLYFCASSLYRDNEKLFFGSGTQLSVL.

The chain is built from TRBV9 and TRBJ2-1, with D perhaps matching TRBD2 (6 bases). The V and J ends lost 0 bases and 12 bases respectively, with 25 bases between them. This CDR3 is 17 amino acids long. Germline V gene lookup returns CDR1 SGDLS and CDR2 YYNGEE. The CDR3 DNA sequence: TGTGCCAGCAGCGTAGGGTCCGGGCCTCGGGGGTACGGTGGGCAGTTCTTC. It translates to CASSVGSGPRGYGGQFF.